One sample yielded the 10 T cell receptor beta chains listed below, sequenced in a study of early T cells in non-severe SARS-CoV-2 infection. A single record per CDR3 protein comes from TCRdb applying MiXCR to the 5' RACE reads. The data show 55,000 to 75,000 distinct CDR3 sequences, approximately 6.1% seen once. The specimen comprised whole blood, sampled at baseline. The receptors were sampled from an adult who was a healthcare worker with PCR-confirmed SARS-CoV-2 infection or an uninfected control (not recorded which).

This clonotype was counted ten times or more. The chain is built from TRBV4-1 and TRBJ1-2; TRBD1 is a possible D gene (6 bases). Trimming took off 0 bases at V and 4 bases at J, with 15 bases between the two ends. CDR3 length: 16 amino acids. CDR1 and CDR2 (germline): MGHRA, YSYEKL. The CDR3 here is CASSQDNQGSPYGYTF. The CDR3 bases are TGCGCCAGCAGCCAAGATAATCAGGGGTCCCCCTATGGCTACACCTTC.

At least ten counts were recorded for this clonotype. V gene TRBV5-1 combines with J gene TRBJ2-7; 8 bases agree with TRBD1. CDR3 length: 15 residues. V gave up 4 bases and J gave up 2 bases; unmatched junction bases: 8. Germline assignment: CDR1 SGHRS and CDR2 YFSETQ. For the CDR3, the DNA is TGCGCCAGCAGCATCACAGGACAGGGAGCCTACGAGCAGTACTTC. This codes for CASSITGQGAYEQYF.

Ten or more counts support this clonotype. The CDR3 coding sequence is TGTGCCAGCAGCTTACGGGGGCTGGGAGCGGACGAGCAGTACTTC. This sequence encodes CASSLRGLGADEQYF. V and J are TRBV7-2 and TRBJ2-7; D may correspond to TRBD1 or TRBD2 (6 bases each). Germline V lookup: CDR1 SGHTA, CDR2 FQGNSA. The CDR3 contains 15 residues. Trimming removed 2 bases at V and 5 bases at J, with 16 bases between.

This clonotype was observed at least ten times. The CDR3 DNA is TGTGCCAGCGGGGACCGGAACACTGAAGCTTTCTTT. Its translation is CASGDRNTEAFF. The genes are TRBV6-5 and TRBJ1-1; the D gene is possibly TRBD1 (5 bases). V lost 8 bases to trimming and J lost 1 base, with 8 bases between them. In germline, CDR1 is MNHEY, CDR2 SVGAGI. The CDR3 spans 12 residues.

This clonotype was seen repeatedly, ten times or more. This chain joins TRBV7-6 and TRBJ2-7; the D gene is possibly TRBD1 (6 bases). Per the germline V gene, CDR1 is SGHVS and CDR2 is FNYEAQ. Trimming took off 5 bases at V and 0 bases at J, with 17 bases between the two ends. The CDR3 is 16 residues long. In nucleotides, the CDR3 is TGTGCCAGCAGCCCAGGGGCCGCCGGCAGCTCCTACGAGCAGTACTTC. It is translated as CASSPGAAGSSYEQYF.

This clonotype was counted at least ten times. The V and J genes are TRBV20-1 and TRBJ2-5; D call uncertain. This CDR3 has 10 residues. Germline CDR1 is DFQATT and CDR2 is SNEGSKA (reference sequence). With 6 bases removed from V and 3 bases from J, the gap between germline ends came to 5 bases. This CDR3 is CSASKETQYF. In nucleotides, the CDR3 is TGCAGTGCCTCTAAAGAGACCCAGTACTTC.

This clonotype was seen repeatedly, ten times or more. The rearrangement joins TRBV4-3 to TRBJ2-3; D uncertain. Deletions cut 1 base from V and 6 bases from J, with 8 bases between. From germline, CDR1 is LGHNA and CDR2 YSLEER. The CDR3 runs 13 residues. CDR3 sequence reads: CASSQVISDTQYF. The CDR3 bases are TGCGCCAGCAGCCAAGTAATTTCGGATACGCAGTATTTT.

This clonotype was seen ten or more times. J is TRBJ2-5 and V is TRBV4-1; the match to TRBD2 covers 11 bases. This CDR3 comprises 15 residues. Germline lookup yields CDR1 MGHRA and CDR2 YSYEKL. V shed 2 bases and J 3 bases; nucleotides not matched to a gene: 2. The CDR3 loop is CASSQRLAGKETQYF. CDR3 DNA sequence: TGCGCCAGCAGCCAAAGACTAGCGGGGAAAGAGACCCAGTACTTC.

This clonotype was recorded at least ten times. V usage is TRBV5-1 and J usage is TRBJ2-1; D may correspond to TRBD1 or TRBD2 (5 bases each). From germline, CDR1 is SGHRS and CDR2 YFSETQ. Trimming removed 0 bases from V and 15 bases from J, with 13 bases in between. The CDR3 is 12 residues long. CDR3 loop: CASSLGGTDLFF. The DNA of the CDR3 is TGCGCCAGCAGCTTGGGAGGGACGGACCTGTTCTTC.

Ten or more counts support this clonotype. This chain joins TRBV4-2 and TRBJ2-6; 11 nucleotides agree with TRBD2. The germline gives CDR1 LGHNA, CDR2 YNFKEQ. The junction had 3 bases not matched to a gene; V was cut back by 2 bases and J by 0 bases. The length of the CDR3 is 18 residues. The CDR3: CASSQHLAGGSGANVLTF. The CDR3 bases are TGTGCCAGCAGCCAACATCTAGCGGGAGGCTCTGGGGCCAACGTCCTGACTTTC.